The clone carrying this T cell receptor (beta chain) was observed a handful of times. The sample comes from a study of beta chain features in type 1 diabetes. Sampling consisted of one heparinised blood draw per donor, averaging approximately 120 mL. The V and J ends lost 1 base and 0 bases respectively, with 11 bases between them. CDR1 and CDR2 (germline): MNHEY, SVGAGI. This CDR3 comprises 16 residues. Expressed TCRB transcripts were sequenced because the entire RNA isolate underwent reverse transcription. The protocol was immunoSEQ multiplex PCR, while the TCRdb copy is restricted to in-frame clones and leaves out a portion. The table has a few hundred thousand clones, around 12% seen once.

The receptor was derived from a man between 18 and 29 years old in good health. The chain uses TRBV6-5 and TRBJ2-3; D unresolved. The sequenced sample consisted of naive CD4+ T cells from blood. The CDR3, as DNA: TGTGCCAGCAGTTACTGGGCAGGAACTAGCACAGATACGCAGTATTTT. Translated, it gives CASSYWAGTSTDTQYF.